The 30 T cell receptor beta chains below all came from one sample that was sequenced in a study of blood T cell repertoires in COVID-19. Sequenced by immunoSEQ multiplex PCR; TCRdb stores in-frame clones only, minus some. There are fewer than 600,000 clones in the sample; 70% to 90% occur only once, and 1.5% to 2% lies in the top ten. Sequencing was carried out using PBMCs or T cells enriched from blood (not recorded which). These receptor sequences come from a middle-aged woman who had recovered from COVID-19.

This chain connects TRBV12-2 to TRBJ1-4. TRBV12-2 is assigned pseudogene status. CDR3 size: 12 residues. In nucleotides, the CDR3 is TGTGCGGGAGGGACTGTCAATGAAAAACTGTTTTTT. Amino acids: CAGGTVNEKLFF.

V usage is TRBV30 and J usage is TRBJ1-1; possibly TRBD1 for D (5 bases). The germline V gene has CDR1 GTSNPN and CDR2 SVGIG (reference sequence). The CDR3 sequence is 13 residues long. The germline V and J ends were trimmed by 1 base and 4 bases, with 10 bases remaining between them. The CDR3 sequence: CAWSAQGTTEAFF. CDR3 DNA sequence: TGTGCCTGGAGTGCCCAGGGCACCACTGAAGCTTTCTTT. Full variable domain (outside the CDR3, taken from reference TRBV30 and TRBJ1-1): SQTIHQWPATLVQPVGSPLSLECTVEGTSNPNLYWYRQAAGRGLQLLFYSVGIGQISSEVPQNLSASRPQDRQFILSSKKLLLSDSGFYLCAWSAQGTTEAFFGQGTRLTVV.

The chain joins TRBV27 to TRBJ1-4; tentatively, D is TRBD1 (5 bases). The CDR3 spans 15 residues. Germline assignment: CDR1 MNHEY and CDR2 SMNVEV (reference sequence). Trimming removed 1 base at V and 8 bases at J, with 14 bases between. CDR3 in amino acids: CASSLFQGGGEKLFF. The CDR3 bases are TGTGCCAGCAGTTTATTCCAGGGAGGTGGGGAAAAACTGTTTTTT.

The rearrangement links TRBV6-1 to TRBJ1-2, with 8 bases aligning to TRBD1. V shed 2 bases and J 6 bases; nucleotides not matched to a gene: 8. The CDR3 covers 15 residues. Germline CDR1 reads MNHNS; CDR2 reads SASEGT. The CDR3 nucleotides are TGTGCCAGCAGTGAAACCCAGGGGGCGTTGGATGGCTACACCTTC. Its translation: CASSETQGALDGYTF.

This clone appeared once. The chain links TRBV15 to TRBJ2-1; D not resolved. The V and J ends lost 0 bases and 15 bases respectively, with 12 bases between them. Germline lookup yields CDR1 LNHNV and CDR2 YYDKDF (reference sequence). This CDR3 comprises 12 residues. This CDR3 is CATSRDLATRFF. The DNA for the CDR3 is TGTGCCACCAGCAGAGATCTTGCTACGCGGTTCTTC. Looking up the rest from reference TRBV15 and TRBJ2-1 gives the full variable domain: DAMVIQNPRYQVTQFGKPVTLSCSQTLNHNVMYWYQQKSSQAPKLLFHYYDKDFNNEADTPDNFQSRRPNTSFCFLDIRSPGLGDTAMYLCATSRDLATRFFGPGTRLTVL.

The rearrangement uses TRBV24-1 and TRBJ2-7; D might be TRBD1 (5 bases). In germline, CDR1 is KGHDR, CDR2 SFDVKD. The V gene lost 3 bases and the J gene lost 7 bases, with 12 bases spanning the gap. The CDR3 has 13 amino acids. The CDR3 bases are TGTGCCACCAGTGATGCGACAGCGTCGGAGCAGTACTTC. This translates into CATSDATASEQYF.

This clone was picked up a small number of times. The J gene is TRBJ2-2, the V gene TRBV21-1; whether TRBD2, the table's D call, matches the DNA was not checked. TRBV21-1 counts as a pseudogene. The CDR3 is made up of 15 amino acids. The CDR3, as DNA: TGTGCCAGCAGCAGAACTAGCGGGAACACCGGGGAGCTGTTTTTT. This sequence encodes CASSRTSGNTGELFF.

The rearrangement links TRBV11-2 to TRBJ2-1, with 15 positions matching TRBD2. The CDR3 sequence is 17 residues long. Germline V gene lookup returns CDR1 SGHAT and CDR2 FQNNGV. J was trimmed by 8 bases and V by 5 bases; bases with no gene match: 10. The CDR3 is CASSPGTGTSGRHEQFF. CDR3 DNA: TGTGCCAGCAGCCCCGGAACCGGGACTAGCGGGAGGCATGAGCAGTTCTTC.

The V and J genes are TRBV19 and TRBJ2-2; 8 bases are shared with TRBD1. Germline V gene sequence: CDR1 LNHDA, CDR2 SQIVND (reference sequence). The CDR3 runs 16 residues. Trimming took 6 bases from V and 2 from J; bases not matched to a gene: 8. As DNA, the CDR3 is TGTGCCAGTAGCCCTGGGACAGGCGGAAACACCGGGGAGCTGTTTTTT. It yields the protein CASSPGTGGNTGELFF.

CDR3 sequence reads: CASSAQGAGNTIYF. CDR3 coding DNA: TGTGCCAGTAGTGCCCAGGGGGCTGGAAACACCATATATTTT. The chain has TRBV19 and TRBJ1-3, with 7 bases matching TRBD1. The V and J ends lost 5 bases and 2 bases, in that order; junction bases with no gene match: 3. Germline values: CDR1 LNHDA, CDR2 SQIVND (reference sequence). The CDR3 contains 14 residues.

This clone was counted ten times or more. The genes are TRBV27 and TRBJ2-5; D is perhaps TRBD2 (5 bases). Trimming shortened V by 3 bases and J by 2 bases, and 13 bases separated the two germline ends. This CDR3 has 15 amino acids. Looked up from germline, CDR1 is MNHEY and CDR2 is SMNVEV (reference sequence). The chain's CDR3 is CASSFGLRAQETQYF. For the CDR3, the DNA is TGTGCCAGCAGTTTCGGCCTGAGGGCGCAAGAGACCCAGTACTTC.

The rearrangement uses TRBV4-3 and TRBJ1-1, with D perhaps matching TRBD1 (6 bases). Per germline, CDR1 LGHNA and CDR2 YSLEER. This CDR3 region has 17 residues. Deletions cut 0 bases from V and 4 bases from J, with 18 bases between. The CDR3 loop is CASSQEQGWGYLTEAFF. CDR3 DNA sequence: TGCGCCAGCAGCCAAGAACAGGGATGGGGTTATCTCACTGAAGCTTTCTTT.

The chain has TRBV25-1 and TRBJ2-1, with D perhaps TRBD1 (6 bases). The V gene's germline CDR1 is MGHDK and CDR2 SYGVNS. V was cut by 4 bases and J by 0 bases, with 10 bases left in between. The CDR3 runs 15 residues. CDR3 nucleotides: TGTGCCAGCAGTGTCACAGGGAACTCCTACAATGAGCAGTTCTTC. Encoded protein: CASSVTGNSYNEQFF.

This chain links TRBV5-1 with TRBJ2-5; 14 nucleotides agree with TRBD2. CDR1 is SGHRS, CDR2 YFSETQ, per germline. This CDR3 has 18 residues. V shed 3 bases, J shed 1 base, and the junction held 8 bases outside the gene matches. CDR3 DNA: TGCGCCAGCAGCTGGCAGGGGACTAGCGGGAGTGGCCAAGAGACCCAGTACTTC. It encodes CASSWQGTSGSGQETQYF.

This chain links TRBV3-1 (or the pseudogene TRBV3-2) with TRBJ2-3; D unresolved. Trimming stripped 0 bases from V and 8 bases from J, with 15 bases between. The CDR3 is 15 amino acids. Germline CDR1 and CDR2: LGHDT and YNNKEL (reference sequence). The CDR3 DNA sequence: TGTGCCAGCAGCCAAGATGTGGCTACCCCAGGTACGCAGTATTTT. This sequence encodes CASSQDVATPGTQYF.

The V and J genes are TRBV24-1 and TRBJ2-3; 8 bases line up with TRBD2. The V segment lost 1 base and the J segment 4 bases; nucleotides outside the gene matches: 9. Germline-derived CDR1 and CDR2 are KGHDR and SFDVKD. The CDR3 has 17 residues. The CDR3 reads CATSDFREGRAADTQYF. The CDR3 DNA is TGTGCCACCAGTGATTTTCGGGAGGGGAGAGCGGCAGATACGCAGTATTTT.

The V and J genes are TRBV6-5 and TRBJ1-1; tentative D call: TRBD1 (5 bases). With 5 bases removed from V and 5 bases from J, the gap between germline ends came to 18 bases. The germline V gene encodes CDR1 MNHEY and CDR2 SVGAGI. This CDR3 region has 15 residues. The CDR3 DNA follows: TGTGCCAGCAGTCCAGCAGACAGCCGGGTAACTGAAGCTTTCTTT. Protein: CASSPADSRVTEAFF.

In this sample, this clone turned up once. This sequence joins TRBV7-2 and TRBJ2-1, with TRBD2 matching over 7 bases. Germline CDR1 is SGHTA and CDR2 is FQGNSA. The ends lost 3 bases at V and 4 bases at J; junction bases unmatched: 6. The CDR3 sequence is 15 residues long. CDR3 nucleotides: TGTGCCAGCAGCTTCCTGGCGGGAGTGTACAATGAGCAGTTCTTC. Amino acids: CASSFLAGVYNEQFF. The full variable domain, its missing parts supplied by reference TRBV7-2 and TRBJ2-1, is GAGVSQSPSNKVTEKGKDVELRCDPISGHTALYWYRQSLGQGLEFLIYFQGNSAPDKSGLPSDRFSAERTGGSVSTLTIQRTQQEDSAVYLCASSFLAGVYNEQFFGPGTRLTVL.

This chain links TRBV7-8 with TRBJ2-7, with D uncertain. The CDR3 sequence is 14 residues long. From germline, CDR1 is SGHVS and CDR2 FQNEAQ. V was pared by 3 bases and J by 4 bases, with 13 bases between. The CDR3 is CASSLGLLIYEQYF. In nucleotides, the CDR3 is TGTGCCAGCAGCTTGGGCCTGTTGATATACGAGCAGTACTTC.

This chain connects TRBV2 to TRBJ2-7; D gene unclear. The V gene's germline CDR1 is SNHLY and CDR2 FYNNEI. The CDR3 spans 17 residues. Deletions cut 0 bases from V and 2 bases from J, with 17 bases between. The CDR3 region is CASSEALFARQTYEQYF. CDR3 in DNA: TGTGCCAGCAGTGAAGCGCTTTTCGCACGACAAACCTACGAGCAGTACTTC. Using reference TRBV2 and TRBJ2-7 for the parts outside the CDR3, the full variable domain is EPEVTQTPSHQVTQMGQEVILRCVPISNHLYFYWYRQILGQKVEFLVSFYNNEISEKSEIFDDQFSVERPDGSNFTLKIRSTKLEDSAMYFCASSEALFARQTYEQYFGPGTRLTVT.

This chain joins TRBV27 and TRBJ2-7, with D hard to call. V was cut by 6 bases and J by 3 bases, with 12 bases left in between. Germline loops: CDR1 MNHEY, CDR2 SMNVEV (reference sequence). The CDR3 is 13 amino acids. The CDR3 region has the DNA TGTGCCAGCAGCTCGCCACAGATCTACGAGCAGTACTTC. This sequence encodes CASSSPQIYEQYF.

The chain couples TRBV10-1 to TRBJ1-1, with D unclear. V was shortened by 6 bases and J by 4 bases, with 12 bases between the two germline ends. This CDR3 is 13 amino acids long. Germline V gene lookup returns CDR1 WNHNN and CDR2 SYGVQD (reference sequence). Here the CDR3 reads CASSENRGTEAFF. CDR3 DNA: TGCGCCAGCAGCGAGAACCGGGGCACTGAAGCTTTCTTT.

The V call is TRBV9, the J call TRBJ2-7, with D unclear. CDR1 SGDLS and CDR2 YYNGEE come from the germline V gene. The CDR3 has 16 residues. V was pared by 0 bases and J by 0 bases, with 13 bases between. The CDR3 sequence is CASSVEYSASSYEQYF. CDR3 nucleotides: TGTGCCAGCAGCGTAGAGTACAGTGCGAGCTCCTACGAGCAGTACTTC.

The CDR3 sequence is CATSDEDSYDQPQHF. Here the CDR3 DNA reads TGTGCCACCAGTGACGAGGACAGCTACGATCAGCCCCAGCATTTT. The rearrangement uses TRBV24-1 and TRBJ1-5, with D perhaps TRBD1 (6 bases). CDR3 length: 15 amino acids. Trimming shortened V by 4 bases and J by 5 bases, and 14 bases separated the two germline ends. Germline V gene data show CDR1 as KGHDR and CDR2 as SFDVKD.

The gene calls are TRBV5-4 and TRBJ1-1; 8 bases line up with TRBD1. Germline CDR1 and CDR2: SGHNT and YYREEE (reference sequence). This CDR3 region has 15 residues. Germline trimming cut 4 bases from V and 3 bases from J; bases unmatched to any gene: 8. The DNA of the CDR3 is TGTGCCAGCAGCCCGACAGGGGTACGGGACACTGAAGCTTTCTTT. It is translated as CASSPTGVRDTEAFF.

The V gene is TRBV7-2, the J gene TRBJ2-1; D not resolved. CDR1 SGHTA and CDR2 FQGNSA come from the germline V gene. CDR3 length equals 15 residues. The V end was cut by 2 bases, the J end by 0 bases, with 8 bases between. CDR3 coding DNA: TGTGCCAGCAGCTTACTCCCGGGCTCCTACAATGAGCAGTTCTTC. Its protein product is CASSLLPGSYNEQFF.

This chain connects TRBV5-1 to TRBJ1-1, with a tentative D call TRBD1 (6 bases). V dropped 4 bases and J dropped 0 bases, with 16 bases sitting between them. Germline V gives CDR1 SGHRS, CDR2 YFSETQ. The CDR3 contains 16 residues. CDR3 residues: CASSLYQGQMNTEAFF. The CDR3 DNA follows: TGCGCCAGCAGCCTATACCAAGGACAGATGAACACTGAAGCTTTCTTT.

The chain links TRBV19 to TRBJ2-1; 7 bases map to TRBD2. The CDR3 has 15 residues. V gave up 7 bases and J gave up 5 bases; unmatched junction bases: 11. CDR1 and CDR2 from the germline V gene are LNHDA and SQIVND (reference sequence). The CDR3 nucleotides read TGTGCCAGTATGGCAGGCGGGAGTTTCGACAATGAGCAGTTCTTC. This translates into CASMAGGSFDNEQFF. The whole variable domain, remainder taken from reference TRBV19 and TRBJ2-1, is DGGITQSPKYLFRKEGQNVTLSCEQNLNHDAMYWYRQDPGQGLRLIYYSQIVNDFQKGDIAEGYSVSREKKESFPLTVTSAQKNPTAFYLCASMAGGSFDNEQFFGPGTRLTVL.

This clone was detected only once. The chain links TRBV4-1 to TRBJ1-1; no reliable D call. This CDR3 has 14 residues. The V gene's germline CDR1 is MGHRA and CDR2 YSYEKL. V lost 2 bases and J lost 4, with 11 bases in between. The CDR3 loop is CASSQRTLGTEAFF. CDR3 sequence (DNA): TGCGCCAGCAGCCAACGGACTTTGGGCACTGAAGCTTTCTTT.

The rearrangement uses TRBV6-5 and TRBJ1-3; no clear D. The CDR3 is made up of 15 amino acids. Trimming removed 2 bases at V and 0 bases at J, with 8 bases between. The germline V gene has CDR1 MNHEY and CDR2 SVGAGI. CDR3 residues: CASSYQIDSGNTIYF. As DNA, the CDR3 is TGTGCCAGCAGTTACCAAATAGACTCTGGAAACACCATATATTTT.